These T cell receptor beta chains were read from a single sample in a study of chemoradiotherapy in HPV16-positive cancers. Clones were read by immunoSEQ multiplex PCR, and TCRdb kept only the in-frame ones, dropping some. This sample has some 8,900 clones, with less than 80% found just once. Sampling took place from a patient who underwent chemoradiotherapy. The receptors were gathered from a human donor with HPV-associated anogenital cancer. Both conserved end residues are part of each CDR3. The order of the fields is J gene, V gene, D gene, clone size, CDR3 length, CDR3 DNA, CDR3 protein. A D gene is named only where the DNA matches it firmly. Not all rows give a size; the values are once, few, many and, for expanded clones, a class.

>TRBJ1-4|TRBV2|NA|few|13
TGTGCCAGCAGCCCCCGGGCGAATGAAAAACTGTTTTTT
CASSPRANEKLFF
>TRBJ2-7|TRBV6-1|TRBD1|NA|16
TGTGCCAGCAGTGATAGCAACCGGGACAGGGGTCGGAAGCAGTACTTC
CASSDSNRDRGRKQYF
>TRBJ1-5|TRBV27|NA|NA|15
TGTGCCAGCCAAGCCGGGACGGGACTAAAGGGGCCCCAGCATTTT
CASQAGTGLKGPQHF
>TRBJ2-3|TRBV6-1|NA|NA|15
TGTGCCAGCAGTGCAGACTACCCTAGCACAGATACGCAGTATTTT
CASSADYPSTDTQYF
>TRBJ2-1|TRBV5-1|TRBD2|NA|14
TGCGCCAGCAGCTCCTCCGGGGGGTACAATGAGCAGTTCTTC
CASSSSGGYNEQFF
>TRBJ1-5|TRBV28|NA|NA|15
TGTGCCAGCAGAGAAACAAGTTATAGCAATCAGCCCCAGCATTTT
CASRETSYSNQPQHF
>TRBJ1-2|TRBV28|NA|few|12
TGTGCCAGCGGCAGCCGGAGGTATGGCTACACCTTC
CASGSRRYGYTF
>TRBJ2-1|TRBV5-1|TRBD2|NA|18
TGCGCCAGCAGCCCACCGCCCTTAGCGGGGGGGGTATACAATGAGCAGTTCTTC
CASSPPPLAGGVYNEQFF
>TRBJ2-7|TRBV7-9|TRBD2|NA|15
TGTGCCAGCAGTTTGGGACTAGCGGGAGTACACGAGCAGTACTTC
CASSLGLAGVHEQYF
>TRBJ1-5|TRBV10-3|TRBD1|NA|16
TGTGCCATCAGCCCTCGACAGGGGGAGGGCAATCAGCCCCAGCATTTT
CAISPRQGEGNQPQHF
>TRBJ2-3|TRBV6-5|TRBD1|NA|14
TGTGCCAGCAGTTTGCGACAGGGGCGGGGTACGCAGTATTTT
CASSLRQGRGTQYF
>TRBJ2-1|TRBV6-1|TRBD2|NA|16
TGTGCCAGCAGTGAAAGCGGGCTAGCGGGGGGGAATGAGCAGTTCTTC
CASSESGLAGGNEQFF
>TRBJ1-2|TRBV27|NA|NA|15
TGTGCCAGCAGTTCCCTTGGGGGCGGACTTTATGGCTACACCTTC
CASSSLGGGLYGYTF
>TRBJ2-5|TRBV14|NA|NA|13
TGTGCCAGCAGCCAAAGTGGTCCGGAGACCCAGTACTTC
CASSQSGPETQYF
>TRBJ2-2|TRBV5-1|NA|NA|13
TGCGCCAGCAGCTTGAGACACACCGGGGAGCTGTTTTTT
CASSLRHTGELFF
>TRBJ2-7|TRBV10-2|NA|NA|15
TGCGCCAGCAGTGAATTCCCGCTGGAAACCTACGAGCAGTACTTC
CASSEFPLETYEQYF
>TRBJ1-1|TRBV5-1|NA|NA|14
TGCGCCAGCAGCTTGAAAGCAGACCGGGGCGAAGCTTTCTTT
CASSLKADRGEAFF
>TRBJ1-2|TRBV5-4|NA|NA|16
TGTGCCAGCAGCTTCGGTGGAGGTACAGGGCTGTATGGCTACACCTTC
CASSFGGGTGLYGYTF
>TRBJ2-1|TRBV18|NA|few|13
TGTGCCAGCTCACCAGATCTTGGAAGTGAGCAGTTCTTC
CASSPDLGSEQFF
>TRBJ2-7|TRBV6-1|NA|NA|13
TGTGCCAGCAGTGAATCGGCTGCCTACGAGCAGTACTTC
CASSESAAYEQYF
>TRBJ1-6|TRBV4-2|TRBD1|once|15
TGTGCCAGCAGCCAACCCGACAGGGATGGTCCACCCCTCCACTTT
CASSQPDRDGPPLHF
>TRBJ2-7|TRBV27|TRBD1|NA|13
TGTGCCAGCAGGTTACAGGGGGCCGGCGAGCAGTACTTC
CASRLQGAGEQYF
>TRBJ2-7|TRBV13|TRBD1|once|15
TGTGCCAGCAGCCGGGACAGGCGGAGCTCCTACGAGCAGTACTTC
CASSRDRRSSYEQYF
>TRBJ2-7|TRBV28|NA|NA|12
TGTGCCAGCATAGGCATTGGGGAGGAGCAGTACTTC
CASIGIGEEQYF
>TRBJ2-7|TRBV7-2|TRBD1|once|13
TGTGCCAGCAGCTTAGGGACAGGGGCCGAGCAGTACTTC
CASSLGTGAEQYF
>TRBJ1-2|TRBV6-1|NA|NA|15
TGTGCCAGCAGTGAAGGCAGGGACGTTAGCTATGGCTACACCTTC
CASSEGRDVSYGYTF
>TRBJ1-1|TRBV18|NA|NA|13
TGTGCCAGCTCACCACAACAGAACACTGAAGCTTTCTTT
CASSPQQNTEAFF
>TRBJ2-5|TRBV7-9|NA|NA|12
TGTGCCAGCAGCTTTGGTCCTGAGACCCAGTACTTC
CASSFGPETQYF
>TRBJ1-2|TRBV5-1|NA|NA|15
TGCGCCAGCAGCTTGGCGGGCCAGGGAGGGTATGGCTACACCTTC
CASSLAGQGGYGYTF
>TRBJ2-2|TRBV9|TRBD2|NA|15
TGTGCCAGCAGCGGGACTAGCGTGAACACCGGGGAGCTGTTTTTT
CASSGTSVNTGELFF
>TRBJ2-1|TRBV14|TRBD2|NA|15
TGTGCCAGCAGCCAAGCCGGACTAGAGAGCAATGAGCAGTTCTTC
CASSQAGLESNEQFF
>TRBJ1-1|TRBV6-5|NA|once|14
TGTGCCAGCAGTTCAGGGGTCAGGAACACTGAAGCTTTCTTT
CASSSGVRNTEAFF
>TRBJ2-1|TRBV29-1|NA|NA|14
TGCAGCGTCGGCAGGGACTTGCCGTACAATGAGCAGTTCTTC
CSVGRDLPYNEQFF
>TRBJ2-6|TRBV5-4|NA|NA|16
TGTGCCAGCATCCCGGAGGCTCACTCTGGGGCCAACGTCCTGACTTTC
CASIPEAHSGANVLTF
>TRBJ2-2|TRBV4-2|NA|few|15
TGTGCCAGCAGCCACACGAGCGACAACACCGGGGAGCTGTTTTTT
CASSHTSDNTGELFF
>TRBJ1-6|TRBV19|TRBD1|once|16
TGTGCCAGTAGCCGTCGAAACAGGGGGTATAATTCACCCCTCCACTTT
CASSRRNRGYNSPLHF
>TRBJ1-2|TRBV5-6|NA|NA|13
TGTGCCAGCAGCTATGGCTCTAACTATGGCTACACCTTC
CASSYGSNYGYTF
>TRBJ2-1|TRBV5-5|TRBD2|NA|15
TGTGCCAGCAGCTTTGGGCTAGCGGGAGTCAATGAGCAGTTCTTC
CASSFGLAGVNEQFF
>TRBJ2-3|TRBV19|TRBD2|NA|12
TGTGCCAGTAGTCAAAGCGGGGGTACGCAGTATTTT
CASSQSGGTQYF
>TRBJ2-1|TRBV5-4|NA|NA|16
TGTGCCAGCAGCGTGGAGTCGGCGGCCTCCTACAATGAGCAGTTCTTC
CASSVESAASYNEQFF
>TRBJ1-4|TRBV6-6|TRBD1|NA|14
TGTGCCAGCAAGGGGACAGGGGGGGATGAAAAACTGTTTTTT
CASKGTGGDEKLFF
>TRBJ1-6|TRBV30|NA|few|13
TGTGCCTGGGCGGGAGCGTATAATTCACCCCTCCACTTT
CAWAGAYNSPLHF
>TRBJ1-2|TRBV2|NA|NA|15
TGTGCCAGCTCCGGACCAGCAGGGGTGAACTATGGCTACACCTTC
CASSGPAGVNYGYTF
>TRBJ2-7|TRBV15|TRBD2|NA|14
TGTGCCACCAGCAGAGCTCGGGGGGAGGGAGAGCAGTACTTC
CATSRARGEGEQYF
>TRBJ2-1|TRBV29-1|NA|NA|11
TGCAGCGTTGAAAGCTGGAATGAGCAGTTCTTC
CSVESWNEQFF
>TRBJ2-1|TRBV7-8|TRBD2|NA|15
TGTGCCAGCAGCGATAGCGGGAGGGCCAGGGATGAGCAGTTCTTC
CASSDSGRARDEQFF
>TRBJ1-3|TRBV7-9|NA|NA|17
TGTGCCAGCAGCTTAGATGGGCAGGCCAGCTCTGGAAACACCATATATTTT
CASSLDGQASSGNTIYF
>TRBJ1-5|TRBV19|NA|NA|14
TGTGCCAGTACCCCCCTACAACAGGACCAGCCCCAGCATTTT
CASTPLQQDQPQHF
>TRBJ2-3|TRBV10-2|NA|NA|17
TGCGCCAGCAGTGAGAATCCAGGGACTTCTATCACAGATACGCAGTATTTT
CASSENPGTSITDTQYF
>TRBJ2-1|TRBV10-1|TRBD2|NA|15
TGCGCCAGCATTATAAGCGGGGTGAGCTACAATGAGCAGTTCTTC
CASIISGVSYNEQFF
>TRBJ1-4|TRBV5-1|TRBD1|NA|14
TGCGCCAGCAGCTTGTGGACAGGGGCAGAAAAACTGTTTTTT
CASSLWTGAEKLFF
>TRBJ2-2|TRBV28|NA|few|15
TGTGCCAGCAGTCCCAAGGTACCCAACACCGGGGAGCTGTTTTTT
CASSPKVPNTGELFF
>TRBJ1-3|TRBV10-3|NA|NA|15
TGTGCCATCAGTGGGATAGGGAACGCTGGAAACACCATATATTTT
CAISGIGNAGNTIYF
>TRBJ2-3|TRBV30|TRBD1|NA|14
TGTGCCTGGAGTTGGGGACAGGGGAGAGATACGCAGTATTTT
CAWSWGQGRDTQYF
>TRBJ2-7|TRBV27|TRBD1|NA|15
TGTGCCAGCAGTAAAAACAGGGGATATTCCTACGAGCAGTACTTC
CASSKNRGYSYEQYF